This T cell receptor (beta chain) was profiled in a study of T-cell reconstitution after alpha-beta-depleted transplantation in children. At least ten counts were recorded for this clonotype. V was shortened by 0 bases and J by 6 bases, with 15 bases between the two germline ends. CDR1 MGHRA and CDR2 YSYEKL come from the germline V gene. There are 16 residues in the CDR3. Preparing the TCRbeta library involved the use of unique molecular identifiers. TCRdb re-analysed the PCR reads in MiXCR, keeping a single row per CDR3 protein. The table records 170,000 or so distinct CDR3 sequences, approximately 6.8% of them present only once.

The sample was PBMCs from the stem cell graft donor, taken from the stem cell graft. The origin of this receptor is a human donor who donated a stem cell graft to a child with Wiskott-Aldrich syndrome. The genes are TRBV4-1 and TRBJ2-1; tentatively, D is TRBD1 (6 bases). The CDR3 here is CASSQDRDTGFNEQFF. CDR3 sequence (DNA): TGCGCCAGCAGCCAAGATCGGGACACGGGGTTCAATGAGCAGTTCTTC.